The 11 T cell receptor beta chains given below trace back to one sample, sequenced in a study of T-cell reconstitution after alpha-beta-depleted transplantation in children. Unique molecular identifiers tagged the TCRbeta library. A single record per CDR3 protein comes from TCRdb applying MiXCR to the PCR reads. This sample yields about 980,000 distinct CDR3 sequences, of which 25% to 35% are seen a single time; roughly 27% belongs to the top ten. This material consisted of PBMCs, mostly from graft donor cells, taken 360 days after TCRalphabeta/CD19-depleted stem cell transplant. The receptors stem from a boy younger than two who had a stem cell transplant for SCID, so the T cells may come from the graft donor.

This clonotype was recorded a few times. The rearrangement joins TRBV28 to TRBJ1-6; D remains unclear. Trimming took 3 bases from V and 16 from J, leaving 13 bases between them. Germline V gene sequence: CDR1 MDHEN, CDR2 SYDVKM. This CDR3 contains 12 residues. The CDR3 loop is CASSFEHLWLHF. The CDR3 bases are TGTGCCAGCAGTTTCGAACACCTGTGGCTCCACTTT.

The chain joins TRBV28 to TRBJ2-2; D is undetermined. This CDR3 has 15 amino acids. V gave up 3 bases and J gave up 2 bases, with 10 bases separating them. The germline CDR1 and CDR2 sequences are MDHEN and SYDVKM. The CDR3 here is CASSFSNKNTGELFF. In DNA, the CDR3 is TGTGCCAGCAGTTTCTCTAACAAAAACACCGGGGAGCTGTTTTTT.

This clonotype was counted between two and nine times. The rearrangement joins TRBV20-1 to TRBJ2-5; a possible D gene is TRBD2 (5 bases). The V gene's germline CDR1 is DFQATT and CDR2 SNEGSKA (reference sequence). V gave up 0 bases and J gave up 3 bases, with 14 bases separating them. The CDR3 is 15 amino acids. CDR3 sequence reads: CSAREGSGVEETQYF. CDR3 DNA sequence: TGCAGTGCTAGAGAGGGGAGTGGGGTGGAAGAGACCCAGTACTTC.

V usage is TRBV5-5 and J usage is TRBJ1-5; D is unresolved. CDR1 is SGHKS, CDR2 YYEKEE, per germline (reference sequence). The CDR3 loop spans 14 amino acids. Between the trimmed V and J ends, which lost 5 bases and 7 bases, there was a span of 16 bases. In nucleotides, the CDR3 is TGTGCCAGCAGGGTGGGAGTAGGAGGACAGCCCCAGCATTTT. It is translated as CASRVGVGGQPQHF. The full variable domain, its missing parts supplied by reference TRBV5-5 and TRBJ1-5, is DAGVTQSPTHLIKTRGQQVTLRCSPISGHKSVSWYQQVLGQGPQFIFQYYEKEERGRGNFPDRFSARQFPNYSSELNVNALLLGDSALYLCASRVGVGGQPQHFGDGTRLSIL.

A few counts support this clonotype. CDR3 loop: CAISDAETSSYEQYF. The CDR3 DNA follows: TGTGCCATCAGTGACGCGGAAACCTCATCCTACGAGCAGTACTTC. This chain joins TRBV10-3 and TRBJ2-7; no reliable D call. Germline CDR1 is ENHRY and CDR2 is SYGVKD. The CDR3 consists of 15 residues. V was cut by 3 bases and J by 1 base, with 13 bases left in between.

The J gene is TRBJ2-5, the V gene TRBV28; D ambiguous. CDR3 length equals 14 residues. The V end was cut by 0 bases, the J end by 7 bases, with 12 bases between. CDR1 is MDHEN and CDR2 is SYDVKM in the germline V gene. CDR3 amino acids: CASSLWRPKGTQYF. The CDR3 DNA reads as TGTGCCAGCAGTTTATGGAGGCCTAAGGGGACCCAGTACTTC.

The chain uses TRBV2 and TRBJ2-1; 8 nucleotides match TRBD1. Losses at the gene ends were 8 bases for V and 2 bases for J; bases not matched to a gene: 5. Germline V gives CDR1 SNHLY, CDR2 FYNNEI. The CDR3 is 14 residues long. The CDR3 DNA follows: TGTGCCAGCGGACAGGGCAACACCTACAATGAGCAGTTCTTC. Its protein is CASGQGNTYNEQFF.

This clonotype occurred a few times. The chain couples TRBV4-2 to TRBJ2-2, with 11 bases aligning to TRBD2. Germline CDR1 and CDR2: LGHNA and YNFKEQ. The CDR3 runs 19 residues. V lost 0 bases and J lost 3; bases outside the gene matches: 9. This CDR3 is CASSQDYGTSGPDTGELFF. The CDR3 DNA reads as TGTGCCAGCAGCCAAGATTACGGGACTAGCGGTCCAGACACCGGGGAGCTGTTTTTT.

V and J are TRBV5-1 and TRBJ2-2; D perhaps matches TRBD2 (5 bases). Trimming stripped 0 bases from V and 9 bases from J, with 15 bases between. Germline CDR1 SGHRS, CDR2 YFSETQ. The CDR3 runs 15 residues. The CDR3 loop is CASSLATSGSWELFF. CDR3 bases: TGCGCCAGCAGCTTGGCCACCTCGGGGAGTTGGGAGCTGTTTTTT.

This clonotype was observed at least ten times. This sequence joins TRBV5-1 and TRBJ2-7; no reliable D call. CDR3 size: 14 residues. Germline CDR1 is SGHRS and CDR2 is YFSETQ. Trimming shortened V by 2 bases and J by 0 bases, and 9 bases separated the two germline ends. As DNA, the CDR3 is TGCGCCAGCAGCTTCGGCGGACGCTCCTACGAGCAGTACTTC. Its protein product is CASSFGGRSYEQYF.

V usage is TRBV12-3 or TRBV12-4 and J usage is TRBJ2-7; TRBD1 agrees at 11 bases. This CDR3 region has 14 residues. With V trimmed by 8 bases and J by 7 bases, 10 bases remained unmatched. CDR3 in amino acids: CASGPDRGLDEQYF. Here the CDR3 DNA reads TGTGCCAGCGGACCGGACAGGGGGCTGGATGAGCAGTACTTC.